The next 28 T cell receptor beta chains were all read from a single sample in a study of T cells after yellow fever vaccination. In TCRdb, the 5' RACE reads were re-called with MiXCR into one record per CDR3 protein. Of around 310,000 distinct CDR3 sequences in the sample, 4% were seen once. The sequencing used PBMCs, collected 5 days after the yellow fever booster vaccination. All receptors come from a man aged 18 to 30 who received the YFV17D yellow fever vaccine.

In this sample, this clonotype turned up many times. The chain links TRBV7-2 to TRBJ1-3; D may be TRBD1 (5 bases). CDR3 length: 15 amino acids. With 4 bases removed from V and 3 bases from J, the gap between germline ends came to 13 bases. Germline V CDR1 and CDR2: SGHTA, FQGNSA. The chain's CDR3 is CASSSDGGGGNTIYF. The CDR3 DNA sequence: TGTGCCAGCAGCTCAGATGGGGGTGGTGGAAACACCATATATTTT.

V is TRBV5-1 and J is TRBJ1-1, with 8 nucleotides matching TRBD1. There are 14 residues in the CDR3. From germline, CDR1 is SGHRS and CDR2 YFSETQ. The V segment lost 5 bases and the J segment 0 bases; nucleotides outside the gene matches: 3. The CDR3 reads CASRGQGMNTEAFF. Written as DNA, the CDR3 is TGCGCCAGCAGAGGACAGGGTATGAACACTGAAGCTTTCTTT.

This clonotype was counted a few times. The J gene is TRBJ2-2, the V gene TRBV2; no firm D call. This CDR3 is built from 14 residues. The V gene lost 7 bases and the J gene lost 1 base, with 10 bases spanning the gap. The germline CDR1 and CDR2 sequences are SNHLY and FYNNEI. CDR3 sequence: CASTVSRNTGELFF. In nucleotides, the CDR3 is TGTGCCAGCACCGTGAGTAGGAACACCGGGGAGCTGTTTTTT.

This clonotype has ten or more counts. J is TRBJ2-7 and V is TRBV18; 10 bases line up with TRBD1. From germline, CDR1 is KGHSH and CDR2 LQKENI. The J segment lost 3 bases and the V segment lost 3 bases, leaving 2 bases of the junction unmatched. The length of the CDR3 is 14 residues. CDR3 nucleotides: TGTGCCAGCTCACCGGGGGACAGGGGCTACGAGCAGTACGTC. Its protein product is CASSPGDRGYEQYV.

This clonotype was seen ten or more times. The conserved final phenylalanine or tryptophan is absent from the CDR3, which likely points to a read error. It is unclear where the CDR3 begins or ends on the DNA, so no DNA is shown, and the CDR3 is as TCRdb lists it. This chain's CDR3 is CASSLVRERL. The chain employs TRBV5-1 and TRBJ1-3. The germline CDR1 and CDR2 sequences are SGHRS and YFSETQ. Inclusive of both ends, the CDR3 amounts to 10 amino acids.

V is TRBV4-3 and J is TRBJ1-5; possibly TRBD1 for D (6 bases). In germline, CDR1 is LGHNA, CDR2 YSLEER. Trimming pared 0 bases from V and 2 bases from J, leaving 11 bases between. The CDR3 loop spans 16 amino acids. The CDR3 DNA reads as TGCGCCAGCAGCCAAGAAACAGGGATGGGCAATCAGCCCCAGCATTTT. Translation gives CASSQETGMGNQPQHF.

This clonotype has a handful of counts. The chain joins TRBV3-1 to TRBJ1-2, with 12 bases aligning to TRBD1. This CDR3 is built from 14 residues. In germline, CDR1 is LGHDT, CDR2 YNNKEL (reference sequence). V lost 4 bases to trimming and J lost 7 bases; unmatched junction nucleotides: 4. This chain's CDR3 is CASSPGTGGFGYTF. CDR3 in DNA: TGTGCCAGCAGCCCCGGGACAGGGGGCTTTGGCTACACCTTC.

The chain recombines TRBV20-1 with TRBJ1-6; D remains unclear. V was cut by 3 bases and J by 8 bases, with 14 bases left in between. From germline, CDR1 is DFQATT and CDR2 SNEGSKA (reference sequence). The CDR3 spans 14 residues. CDR3 coding DNA: TGCAGTGCTAGTAGCCAGGTGGATTATTCACCCCTCCACTTT. Encoded protein: CSASSQVDYSPLHF.

The chain employs TRBV29-1 and TRBJ1-1; tentative D call: TRBD1 (6 bases). Deletions cut 4 bases from V and 2 bases from J, with 11 bases between. Germline V gene lookup returns CDR1 SQVTM and CDR2 ANQGSEA. The CDR3 contains 13 residues. CDR3: CSVVGTFNTEAFF. DNA of the CDR3: TGCAGCGTTGTGGGGACATTCAACACTGAAGCTTTCTTT.

The sample holds a few counts of this clonotype. V usage is TRBV5-8 and J usage is TRBJ1-4; the match to TRBD1 covers 12 bases. The CDR3 is made up of 16 amino acids. Trimming at V came to 0 bases and at J to 8 bases, leaving 5 bases not matched to a gene. Germline assignment: CDR1 SGHTS and CDR2 YDEGEE. CDR3 region: CASSLGDRGLLEKLFF. Here the CDR3 DNA reads TGTGCCAGCAGCTTGGGGGACAGGGGGCTATTAGAAAAACTGTTTTTT.

This clonotype was counted a few times. V is TRBV6-5 and J is TRBJ1-1, with TRBD1 identical over 10 bases. Germline V gene sequence: CDR1 MNHEY, CDR2 SVGAGI. There are 14 residues in the CDR3. With V trimmed by 7 bases and J by 5 bases, 7 bases remained unmatched. This CDR3 reads CASNFPGQGTEAFF. In DNA form, the CDR3 reads TGTGCCAGCAACTTCCCGGGACAGGGGACTGAAGCTTTCTTT.

This clonotype was seen many times. V is TRBV4-3 and J is TRBJ2-1; TRBD2 matches at 11 bases. The junction had 14 bases not matched to a gene; V was cut back by 0 bases and J by 7 bases. The CDR3 has 19 amino acids. Germline loops: CDR1 LGHNA, CDR2 YSLEER. The DNA of the CDR3 is TGCGCCAGCAGCCAAGATTTGATGGCTAGCGGGGGGCGGGGGAATGAGCAGTTCTTC. This sequence encodes CASSQDLMASGGRGNEQFF.

J is TRBJ2-1 and V is TRBV7-2, with D unclear. V was trimmed by 9 bases and J by 3 bases, leaving 9 bases between them. This CDR3 region has 12 residues. Germline CDR1 SGHTA, CDR2 FQGNSA. This CDR3 is CASVSNYNEQFF. DNA of the CDR3: TGTGCCAGTGTTAGCAACTACAATGAGCAGTTCTTC.

V is TRBV29-1 and J is TRBJ1-2; the match to TRBD1 covers 7 bases. CDR1 and CDR2 from the germline V gene are SQVTM and ANQGSEA. V was pared by 5 bases and J by 4 bases, with 16 bases of the junction left unmatched. This CDR3 contains 16 residues. The CDR3 sequence: CSVPKNRDSLFYGYTF. In DNA, the CDR3 is TGCAGCGTTCCTAAAAACCGGGACAGCCTCTTCTATGGCTACACCTTC.

This clonotype has at least ten counts. The V call is TRBV25-1, the J call TRBJ2-5; 9 nucleotides line up with TRBD1. Germline V gene lookup returns CDR1 MGHDK and CDR2 SYGVNS. The CDR3 is 17 amino acids. After removal of 6 bases from V and 5 bases from J, the junction contained 16 bases not matched to a gene. The CDR3 loop is CASSQFYRDRVEETQYF. As DNA, the CDR3 is TGTGCCAGCAGCCAGTTCTACCGGGACAGGGTAGAGGAGACCCAGTACTTC.

This clonotype came up many times. The rearrangement uses TRBV4-1 and TRBJ1-1, with D perhaps TRBD1 (5 bases). Germline V gene data show CDR1 as MGHRA and CDR2 as YSYEKL. The CDR3 runs 18 residues. Deletions cut 0 bases from V and 0 bases from J, with 17 bases between. The DNA for the CDR3 is TGCGCCAGCAGCCAAGATCAAGGGGCGATAGCCCTGAACACTGAAGCTTTCTTT. Amino acid sequence: CASSQDQGAIALNTEAFF.

This clonotype was found many times. The DNA of the CDR3 is TGTGCCAGCAGCCCGGGGGGGCCTTACTATGGCTACACCTTC. It translates to CASSPGGPYYGYTF. The rearrangement uses TRBV7-9 and TRBJ1-2; maybe TRBD1 (6 bases). The CDR3 sequence is 14 residues long. Deletions cut 5 bases from V and 3 bases from J, with 13 bases between. Germline values: CDR1 SEHNR, CDR2 FQNEAQ (reference sequence).

The chain couples TRBV9 to TRBJ1-4, with D tentatively TRBD1 (5 bases). V dropped 2 bases and J dropped 6 bases, with 11 bases sitting between them. The CDR3 is 14 amino acids. The germline CDR1 and CDR2 sequences are SGDLS and YYNGEE. For the CDR3, the DNA is TGTGCCAGCAGCGTTCGGGGGGAGGATGAAAAACTGTTTTTT. This gives the protein CASSVRGEDEKLFF. The full variable domain, rest sourced from reference TRBV9 and TRBJ1-4, is DSGVTQTPKHLITATGQRVTLRCSPRSGDLSVYWYQQSLDQGLQFLIQYYNGEERAKGNILERFSAQQFPDLHSELNLSSLELGDSALYFCASSVRGEDEKLFFGSGTQLSVL.

This clonotype was seen only a few times. The V and J genes are TRBV19 and TRBJ2-7, with TRBD1 matching 7 bases. Per germline, CDR1 LNHDA and CDR2 SQIVND (reference sequence). The CDR3 consists of 10 residues. CDR3 sequence reads: CALKGAEQYV. The DNA of the CDR3 is TGTGCACTTAAGGGGGCCGAGCAGTACGTC.

This clonotype was observed a handful of times. The rearrangement joins TRBV5-6 to TRBJ2-1; TRBD2 matches 8 bases. V was clipped by 0 bases and J by 8 bases; unmatched bases: 4. The CDR3 length is 14 residues. Germline V gene sequence: CDR1 SGHDT, CDR2 YYEEEE. The CDR3 nucleotides read TGTGCCAGCAGCTTGGAGGGACTAGGGGATGAGCAGTTCTTC. Amino acids: CASSLEGLGDEQFF.

Ten or more counts support this clonotype. The CDR3 region has the DNA TGCGCCAGCAGCCCAGGGGGCATGGACACCGGGGAGCTGTTTTTT. Protein sequence: CASSPGGMDTGELFF. The rearrangement uses TRBV5-1 and TRBJ2-2; 8 nucleotides line up with TRBD1. V shed 4 bases, J shed 3 bases, and the junction held 5 bases outside the gene matches. The CDR3 is made up of 15 amino acids. Germline values: CDR1 SGHRS, CDR2 YFSETQ.

This clonotype was recorded a few times. The chain couples TRBV6-6 to TRBJ2-7, with a possible D match to TRBD2 (6 bases). The CDR3 is 11 amino acids. The V end was cut by 8 bases, the J end by 4 bases, with 9 bases between. Germline V gene data show CDR1 as MNHNY and CDR2 as SVGAGI (reference sequence). CDR3 sequence reads: CASAGGYEQYF. The CDR3 coding sequence is TGTGCCAGCGCCGGGGGATACGAGCAGTACTTC.

This clonotype was found many times. CDR3 loop: CASSQDWVENTEAFF. CDR3 DNA sequence: TGCGCCAGCAGCCAAGATTGGGTTGAGAACACTGAAGCTTTCTTT. This chain uses TRBV4-3 with TRBJ1-1; the D is unclear. Per the germline V gene, CDR1 is LGHNA and CDR2 is YSLEER. The ends were cut back, 0 bases at V and 1 base at J, with 9 bases in the middle. CDR3 length: 15 residues.

This clonotype was seen repeatedly, ten times or more. The V gene is TRBV6-2 or TRBV6-3, the J gene TRBJ1-1; D is unclear. CDR1 MNHEY and CDR2 SVGEGT come from the germline V gene. The CDR3 extends over 11 amino acids. Trimming shortened V by 10 bases and J by 3 bases, and 9 bases separated the two germline ends. CDR3 sequence: CATATYTEAFF. The CDR3 nucleotides read TGTGCCACCGCGACGTACACTGAAGCTTTCTTT.

This chain connects TRBV4-3 to TRBJ2-1, with a weak D call TRBD2 (7 bases). The CDR3 consists of 16 residues. Trimming left V 5 bases short and J 7 bases short, with 21 bases between. Looked up from germline, CDR1 is LGHNA and CDR2 is YSLEER. The chain's CDR3 is CASSDQGRGGRNEQFF. CDR3 nucleotides: TGCGCCAGCAGCGACCAGGGGAGGGGGGGCCGAAATGAGCAGTTCTTC.

This clonotype came up many times. V usage is TRBV21-1 and J usage is TRBJ1-1; the table's D call of TRBD1 was not tested on the DNA. TRBV21-1 corresponds to a pseudogene. The CDR3 covers 14 residues. The CDR3 nucleotides read TGTGCCAGCAGCAAGAAGACAGGGAACACTGAAGCTTTCTTT. Translating it yields CASSKKTGNTEAFF.

The rearrangement uses TRBV5-1 and TRBJ2-3, with D possibly being TRBD1 or TRBD2 (6 bases each). Trimming removed 7 bases at V and 5 bases at J, with 17 bases between. The CDR3 has 14 residues. From germline, CDR1 is SGHRS and CDR2 YFSETQ. For the CDR3, the DNA is TGCGCCAGCCTCCGGGCAGGGGAGGAAGATACGCAGTATTTT. The encoded protein is CASLRAGEEDTQYF.

The J gene is TRBJ2-5, the V gene TRBV14; perhaps D is TRBD1 or TRBD2 (5 bases each). From germline, CDR1 is SGHDN and CDR2 FVKESK. This CDR3 comprises 14 residues. With 4 bases removed from V and 6 bases from J, the gap between germline ends came to 15 bases. CDR3 residues: CASSPWGRGKTQYF. In DNA, the CDR3 is TGTGCCAGCAGCCCCTGGGGCAGAGGGAAGACCCAGTACTTC.